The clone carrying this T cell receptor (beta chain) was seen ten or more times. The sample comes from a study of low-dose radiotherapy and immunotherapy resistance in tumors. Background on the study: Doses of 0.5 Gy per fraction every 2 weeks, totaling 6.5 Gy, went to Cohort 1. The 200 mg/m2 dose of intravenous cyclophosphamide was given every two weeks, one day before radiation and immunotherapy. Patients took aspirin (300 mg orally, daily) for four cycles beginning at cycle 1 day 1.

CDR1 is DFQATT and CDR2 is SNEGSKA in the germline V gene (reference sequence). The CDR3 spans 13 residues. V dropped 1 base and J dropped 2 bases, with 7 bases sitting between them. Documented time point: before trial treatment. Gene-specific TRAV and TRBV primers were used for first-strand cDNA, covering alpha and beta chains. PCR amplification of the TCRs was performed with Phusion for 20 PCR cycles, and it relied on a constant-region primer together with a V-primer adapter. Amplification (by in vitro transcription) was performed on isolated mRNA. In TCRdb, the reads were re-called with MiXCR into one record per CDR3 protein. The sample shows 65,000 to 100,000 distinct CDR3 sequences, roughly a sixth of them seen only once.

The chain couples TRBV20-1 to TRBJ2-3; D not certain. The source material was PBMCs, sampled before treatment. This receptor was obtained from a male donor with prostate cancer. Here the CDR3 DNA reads TGCAGTGCTAGAGTAGCATTCACAGATACGCAGTATTTT. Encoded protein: CSARVAFTDTQYF.